A single sample is the source of the 2 T cell receptor beta chains below, sequenced in a study of tumor and adjacent non-tumor tissue in lung cancer. RNA was extracted from bulk tissue without any cell sorting. The library came from three nested PCR rounds adapted from ARM-PCR protocols. TCRdb used MiXCR to reprocess the multiplex PCR reads, holding one entry per CDR3 protein. The sample consists of about 76,000 distinct CDR3 sequences, roughly 70% of them appearing once. The sample was lung tumor tissue. These receptors were taken from a woman in her 70s with non-small cell lung cancer.

This clonotype was seen a handful of times. Its ends do not fully match the called genes, so a read error is possible. The chain is built from TRBV28 and TRBJ1-5, with D tentatively TRBD1 (6 bases). The CDR3 spans 19 residues. Germline V lookup: CDR1 MDHEN, CDR2 SYDVKM. The CDR3 sequence: CASSLRNPAGGSGNRPQHF. The CDR3 nucleotides are TGTGCTAGCAGTTTAAGGAATCCTGCCGGGGGCTCGGGCAATCGGCCCCAGCATTTT.

This chain connects TRBV4-1 to TRBJ2-5, with a possible D match to TRBD1 (6 bases). The CDR3 extends over 15 amino acids. The germline gives CDR1 MGHRA, CDR2 YSYEKL. V was pared by 3 bases and J by 5 bases, with 16 bases between. The CDR3 reads CASSHMWTVHETQYF. The CDR3 DNA sequence: TGCGCCAGCAGCCATATGTGGACAGTACACGAGACCCAGTACTTC.